The next 21 T cell receptor beta chains were all read from a single sample in a study of T cells after yellow fever vaccination. Each CDR3 protein is one row after TCRdb ran MiXCR on the 5' RACE reads. The table lists some 350,000 distinct CDR3 sequences, approximately 10% of them singletons. The input for sequencing was PBMCs, taken on the day of the first yellow fever vaccination. These receptors were collected from a man between 18 and 29 years old who received the YFV17D yellow fever vaccine.

The rearrangement links TRBV6-4 to TRBJ2-1; 10 positions match TRBD1. The CDR3 loop spans 15 amino acids. Trimming cost V 8 bases and J 4 bases; bases outside gene matches: 8. CDR1 and CDR2 from the germline V gene are MRHNA and SNTAGT. CDR3 sequence: CASRPGTGDYNEQFF. CDR3 nucleotide sequence: TGTGCCAGCCGACCTGGGACAGGGGATTACAATGAGCAGTTCTTC.

This clonotype has just a few counts. V and J are TRBV5-4 and TRBJ1-3; D uncertain. Germline CDR1 SGHNT, CDR2 YYREEE (reference sequence). The CDR3 is 15 residues long. V lost 0 bases and J lost 0, with 7 bases in between. CDR3: CASSLGTASGNTIYF. The CDR3 DNA is TGTGCCAGCAGCTTGGGTACAGCCTCTGGAAACACCATATATTTT. The variable domain in full, with the rest retrieved from reference TRBV5-4 and TRBJ1-3, is ETGVTQSPTHLIKTRGQQVTLRCSSQSGHNTVSWYQQALGQGPQFIFQYYREEENGRGNFPPRFSGLQFPNYSSELNVNALELDDSALYLCASSLGTASGNTIYFGEGSWLTVV.

The genes are TRBV6-2 or TRBV6-3 and TRBJ2-7; D is unclear. Germline V CDR1 and CDR2: MNHEY, SVGEGT. V was cut by 2 bases and J by 0 bases, with 14 bases left in between. CDR3 size: 16 residues. CDR3 DNA sequence: TGTGCCAGCAGTTACGCAGACATGCTACCCTCCTACGAGCAGTACTTC. Translation: CASSYADMLPSYEQYF.

The rearrangement links TRBV5-1 to TRBJ1-1, with a weak D call TRBD1 (6 bases). From germline, CDR1 is SGHRS and CDR2 YFSETQ. V was cut by 2 bases and J by 0 bases, with 11 bases left in between. The CDR3 contains 15 residues. The CDR3 coding sequence is TGCGCCAGCAGCTTCTGGGACACCATGAACACTGAAGCTTTCTTT. Its protein product is CASSFWDTMNTEAFF.

This clonotype was counted between two and nine times. The V gene is TRBV7-2, the J gene TRBJ1-5; the D is unclear. The V end lost 2 bases, the J end lost 5 bases, and 7 bases lay between the germline ends. The CDR3 spans 13 residues. Per the germline V gene, CDR1 is SGHTA and CDR2 is FQGNSA. The CDR3: CASSLMAHQPQHF. Written as DNA, the CDR3 is TGTGCCAGCAGCTTAATGGCGCATCAGCCCCAGCATTTT.

The rearrangement uses TRBV7-9 and TRBJ2-4; D gene ambiguous. This CDR3 is built from 15 residues. CDR1 SEHNR and CDR2 FQNEAQ come from the germline V gene (reference sequence). With 3 bases removed from V and 5 bases from J, the gap between germline ends came to 14 bases. The CDR3, as DNA: TGTGCCAGCAGCTTGCCCCGGAGCGTTGAAAACATTCAGTACTTC. This encodes CASSLPRSVENIQYF.

This clonotype appeared a few times. The chain carries TRBV5-6 and TRBJ2-1; possible D gene TRBD2, 7 bases. This CDR3 is built from 16 residues. Germline CDR1 is SGHDT and CDR2 is YYEEEE. Between the trimmed V and J ends, which lost 4 bases and 3 bases, there was a span of 17 bases. CDR3 loop: CASSHPGGRFYNEQFF. The CDR3 DNA follows: TGTGCCAGCAGCCATCCGGGGGGCAGGTTCTACAATGAGCAGTTCTTC. Complete variable domain (other parts from reference TRBV5-6 and TRBJ2-1): DAGVTQSPTHLIKTRGQQVTLRCSPKSGHDTVSWYQQALGQGPQFIFQYYEEEERQRGNFPDRFSGHQFPNYSSELNVNALLLGDSALYLCASSHPGGRFYNEQFFGPGTRLTVL.

The CDR3 spells CASSGQGFQETQYF. Written as DNA, the CDR3 is TGTGCCAGCAGCGGACAGGGTTTCCAAGAGACCCAGTACTTC. The rearrangement links TRBV7-9 to TRBJ2-5; 8 bases line up with TRBD1. V lost 5 bases, J lost 1 base, and 3 bases stayed unmatched. Germline CDR1 and CDR2: SEHNR and FQNEAQ (reference sequence). This CDR3 spans 14 amino acids.

This sequence joins TRBV10-2 and TRBJ2-2, with 9 bases lining up with TRBD1. V lost 6 bases and J lost 4; bases outside the gene matches: 9. The CDR3 extends over 16 amino acids. Germline values: CDR1 WSHSY, CDR2 SAAADI. The CDR3 region has the DNA TGCGCCAGCAGCGAACAGGGGGCGCTGGGCACCGGGGAGCTGTTTTTT. Its translation: CASSEQGALGTGELFF.

This clonotype was recorded a few times. The CDR3 coding sequence is TGTGCCATCAGGGACCTTAACAGGGGGCTCGCTGAAGCTTTCTTT. Its protein product is CAIRDLNRGLAEAFF. The rearrangement links TRBV10-3 to TRBJ1-1; TRBD1 agrees at 9 bases. Germline loops: CDR1 ENHRY, CDR2 SYGVKD. The CDR3 has 15 residues. Losses at the gene ends were 6 bases for V and 6 bases for J; bases not matched to a gene: 11.

In its sample, this clonotype was seen a few times. The V gene is TRBV4-1, the J gene TRBJ2-3; TRBD2 matches at 10 bases. CDR1 and CDR2 from the germline V gene are MGHRA and YSYEKL. This CDR3 has 16 amino acids. The ends lost 0 bases at V and 8 bases at J; junction bases unmatched: 8. The CDR3 reads CASSQEAEIAGGTQYF. In DNA, the CDR3 is TGCGCCAGCAGCCAAGAGGCGGAGATAGCGGGGGGTACGCAGTATTTT.

For this clonotype: A much larger clone sits a single nucleotide away, making a read error possible. This chain uses TRBV7-9 with TRBJ2-2; no clear D. Germline-derived CDR1 and CDR2 are SEHNR and FQNEAQ (reference sequence). The CDR3 is 13 residues long. The germline V and J ends were trimmed by 5 bases and 1 base, with 5 bases remaining between them. The CDR3 sequence: CASSAGNTGELFF. The CDR3 bases are TGTGCCAGCAGCGCAGGGAACACCGGGGAGCTGTTTTTT.

This clonotype was counted a few times. The genes are TRBV7-9 and TRBJ2-1; D remains ambiguous. The CDR3 covers 14 residues. Germline assignment: CDR1 SEHNR and CDR2 FQNEAQ (reference sequence). Trimming stripped 2 bases from V and 1 base from J, with 6 bases between. The CDR3 here is CASSLRESYNEQFF. CDR3 DNA: TGTGCCAGCAGCTTAAGGGAATCCTACAATGAGCAGTTCTTC.

This clonotype was detected only a few times. The chain couples TRBV20-1 to TRBJ2-7; 8 bases match TRBD2. There are 15 residues in the CDR3. V trimming: 6 bases; J trimming: 5 bases; junction bases outside the gene matches: 15. CDR1 and CDR2 (germline): DFQATT, SNEGSKA (reference sequence). CDR3: CSASRNGGARNEQYF. The DNA for the CDR3 is TGCAGTGCCAGCCGGAACGGGGGGGCTCGGAACGAGCAGTACTTC.

V is TRBV9 and J is TRBJ2-1, with 9 bases aligning to TRBD1. CDR1 and CDR2 from the germline V gene are SGDLS and YYNGEE. Trimming removed 0 bases from V and 6 bases from J; junction bases left unmatched: 10. The CDR3 spans 17 residues. This CDR3 reads CASSVGGPQGAINEQFF. CDR3 bases: TGTGCCAGCAGCGTAGGGGGGCCACAGGGGGCCATCAATGAGCAGTTCTTC.

The chain combines TRBV4-3 with TRBJ1-2, with 8 bases that match TRBD1. This CDR3 comprises 13 residues. After removal of 5 bases from V and 7 bases from J, the junction contained 6 bases not matched to a gene. Looked up from germline, CDR1 is LGHNA and CDR2 is YSLEER. The CDR3: CASSFRGLSGYTF. Written as DNA, the CDR3 is TGCGCCAGCAGCTTCAGGGGGCTGTCTGGCTACACCTTC.

This clonotype was recorded many times. The chain joins TRBV4-3 to TRBJ1-2, with D possibly being TRBD1 (5 bases). V was cut by 0 bases and J by 4 bases, with 15 bases left in between. Germline loops: CDR1 LGHNA, CDR2 YSLEER. This CDR3 region has 16 residues. The CDR3: CASSQDMRQGGYGYTF. The CDR3 DNA sequence: TGCGCCAGCAGCCAAGATATGAGGCAGGGAGGCTATGGCTACACCTTC.

V gene TRBV10-3 combines with J gene TRBJ1-6, with 7 nucleotides matching TRBD1. Germline lookup yields CDR1 ENHRY and CDR2 SYGVKD. This CDR3 comprises 16 residues. The V gene end was trimmed by 0 bases and the J gene end by 6 bases; junction bases not matched to a gene: 5. CDR3 sequence (DNA): TGTGCCATCAGTGAGTCGGCGGGACAGCCTAATTCACCCCTCCACTTT. Protein: CAISESAGQPNSPLHF.

This clonotype has a handful of counts. The chain links TRBV7-8 to TRBJ1-1; no firm D call. The CDR3 is 14 amino acids. The V and J ends lost 5 bases and 5 bases respectively, with 15 bases between them. Germline values: CDR1 SGHVS, CDR2 FQNEAQ. CDR3 protein: CASSREGIWTEAFF. The CDR3 DNA is TGTGCCAGCAGCAGAGAGGGAATTTGGACTGAAGCTTTCTTT. The full variable domain, rest sourced from reference TRBV7-8 and TRBJ1-1, is GAGVSQSPRYKVAKRGQDVALRCDPISGHVSLFWYQQALGQGPEFLTYFQNEAQLDKSGLPSDRFFAERPEGSVSTLKIQRTQQEDSAVYLCASSREGIWTEAFFGQGTRLTVV.

Only a few counts were recorded for this clonotype. The chain recombines TRBV7-9 with TRBJ1-1, with D perhaps TRBD1 (5 bases). The CDR3 spans 15 residues. Trimming pared 2 bases from V and 8 bases from J, leaving 18 bases between. CDR1 and CDR2 (germline): SEHNR, FQNEAQ (reference sequence). The CDR3 reads CASSLYQGQGGEAFF. Here the CDR3 DNA reads TGTGCCAGCAGCTTATACCAAGGGCAGGGCGGAGAAGCTTTCTTT.

The CDR3 sequence is CSAATGTSGFEQYF. CDR3 DNA sequence: TGCAGTGCGGCAACCGGGACTAGCGGCTTCGAGCAGTACTTC. The chain recombines TRBV20-1 with TRBJ2-7; 11 nucleotides align to TRBD2. Germline-derived CDR1 and CDR2 are DFQATT and SNEGSKA (reference sequence). Unmatched junction bases numbered 10, after V lost 6 bases and J lost 6 bases. The length of the CDR3 is 14 residues.